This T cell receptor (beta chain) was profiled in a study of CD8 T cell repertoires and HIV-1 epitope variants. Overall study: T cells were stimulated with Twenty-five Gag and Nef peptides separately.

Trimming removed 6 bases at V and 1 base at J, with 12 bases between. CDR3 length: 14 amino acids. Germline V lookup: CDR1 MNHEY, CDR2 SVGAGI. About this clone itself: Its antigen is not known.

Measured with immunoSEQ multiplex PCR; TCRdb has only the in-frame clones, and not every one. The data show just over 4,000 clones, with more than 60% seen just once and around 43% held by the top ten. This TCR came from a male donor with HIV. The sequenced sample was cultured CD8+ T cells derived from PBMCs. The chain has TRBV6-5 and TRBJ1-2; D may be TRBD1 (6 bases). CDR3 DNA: TGTGCCAGCAGCGGGGGGCAGCTTAACTATGGCTACACCTTC. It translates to CASSGGQLNYGYTF.